This TCR beta chain came from a study of blood T cell repertoires in COVID-19. Overall study: Some COVID-19 samples were acute and others convalescent; all came from the United States, Italy and Spain.

Profiling relied on immunoSEQ multiplex PCR, and the TCRdb table lists in-frame clones only, not all of them. This table holds around 170,000 clones, roughly 87% found once. Participants, about 18 to 90 years old, spanned approximately 26 US areas. What the recovered Cohort 3 donors had was two negative PCRs, clearance, or symptom resolution. The material sequenced was PBMCs or T cells enriched from blood (not recorded which). The TCR comes from a woman in her fifties or sixties who had recovered from COVID-19.

The CDR3 reads CASSLTGGNGYTF. The CDR3 nucleotides read TGTGCCAGCAGCTTGACAGGGGGCAATGGCTACACCTTC. This chain links TRBV7-8 with TRBJ1-2, with 10 bases matching TRBD1. The CDR3 consists of 13 residues. The junction had 1 base not matched to a gene; V was cut back by 3 bases and J by 6 bases. Germline assignment: CDR1 SGHVS and CDR2 FQNEAQ.